A selection of T cell receptor beta chains follows, all from one sample in a study of T-cell memory formation after mild COVID-19. TCRdb itself ran the 5' RACE reads through MiXCR, one entry per CDR3 protein. The sample consists of about 390,000 distinct CDR3 sequences, approximately 15% of them appearing once. The sequenced sample consisted of PBMCs or a T cell subset sorted from them (not recorded which). These TCRs come from a man aged 18-30 years who had mild COVID-19 (a few samples of this study predate the infection). Cell type and time point are not known. Each CDR3 is given with its conserved first and last residue. The D gene is left open where the match is weak. Clone size appears in some rows only: once, few, many, or a class for an expanded clone.

CDR3: CASLGTGSGEQYF
DNA: TGTGCCAGCTTAGGGACAGGGAGTGGCGAGCAGTACTTC
J: TRBJ2-7
size: few
V: TRBV18
D: TRBD1

CDR3: CSVADSLSYEQYF
DNA: TGCAGCGTTGCGGACAGCCTCTCCTACGAGCAGTACTTC
J: TRBJ2-7
size: -
V: TRBV29-1
D: -

CDR3: CASSHPLAGVGTDTQYF
DNA: TGTGCCAGCAGCCACCCGTTGGCGGGTGTAGGCACAGATACGCAGTATTTT
J: TRBJ2-3
size: -
V: TRBV3-1
D: -

CDR3: CASSLQGPSGANVLTF
DNA: TGTGCCAGCAGCTTACAGGGGCCCTCTGGGGCCAACGTCCTGACTTTC
J: TRBJ2-6
size: many
V: TRBV7-2
D: -

CDR3: CIWGWGTDTQYF
DNA: TGCATCTGGGGGTGGGGAACAGATACGCAGTATTTT
J: TRBJ2-3
size: -
V: TRBV29-1
D: -

CDR3: CASSPSGNYNEQFF
DNA: TGTGCCAGCTCCCCCAGCGGGAACTACAATGAGCAGTTCTTC
J: TRBJ2-1
size: -
V: TRBV18
D: TRBD2

CDR3: CASSYDSLYTGELFF
DNA: TGTGCCAGCAGCTACGACAGCCTATACACCGGGGAGCTGTTTTTT
J: TRBJ2-2
size: -
V: TRBV11-2
D: -

CDR3: CASRVGSTDTQYF
DNA: TGCGCCAGCAGAGTCGGGAGCACAGATACGCAGTATTTT
J: TRBJ2-3
size: once
V: TRBV10-2
D: -

CDR3: CASSPRTSNTGELFF
DNA: TGTGCCAGCTCACCTCGAACCTCGAACACCGGGGAGCTGTTTTTT
J: TRBJ2-2
size: few
V: TRBV18
D: -

CDR3: CSARGGLAGYNEQFF
DNA: TGCAGCGCCCGGGGTGGGCTAGCGGGGTACAATGAGCAGTTCTTC
J: TRBJ2-1
size: -
V: TRBV29-1
D: TRBD2

CDR3: CASSQGVQDQYF
DNA: TGTGCCAGCAGCCAAGGGGTACAAGATCAGTACTTC
J: TRBJ2-7
size: many
V: TRBV4-2
D: -

CDR3: CASSTGIANYGYTF
DNA: TGTGCCAGCAGCACAGGGATAGCTAACTATGGCTACACCTTC
J: TRBJ1-2
size: -
V: TRBV7-8
D: -

CDR3: CASSFGPSFEGAFF
DNA: TGTGCCAGCAGCTTCGGGCCTTCCTTCGAGGGTGCTTTCTTT
J: TRBJ1-1
size: few
V: TRBV7-2
D: -

CDR3: CASSREVGGVDSPLHF
DNA: TGTGCCAGCAGTCGAGAGGTAGGGGGGGTTGATTCACCCCTCCACTTT
J: TRBJ1-6
size: -
V: TRBV11-2
D: -

CDR3: CASSLAGGQGVPGYTF
DNA: TGCGCCAGCAGCTTGGCCGGGGGACAGGGGGTCCCGGGCTACACCTTC
J: TRBJ1-2
size: few
V: TRBV5-1
D: TRBD1

CDR3: CASSSPGETQYF
DNA: TGTGCCAGCAGTTCCCCTGGGGAGACCCAGTACTTC
J: TRBJ2-5
size: many
V: TRBV12-3/TRBV12-4
D: -

CDR3: CASSSGQDTGELFF
DNA: TGTGCTAGCAGCTCTGGACAAGACACCGGGGAGCTGTTTTTT
J: TRBJ2-2
size: -
V: TRBV7-7
D: -

CDR3: CASSPSVGRIAKNIQYF
DNA: TGTGCCAGCAGCCCCTCAGTCGGCAGGATAGCCAAAAACATTCAGTACTTC
J: TRBJ2-4
size: few
V: TRBV27
D: -

CDR3: CASGGGGTGELFF
DNA: TGTGCCAGCGGCGGGGGGGGCACCGGGGAGCTGTTTTTT
J: TRBJ2-2
size: -
V: TRBV12-3/TRBV12-4
D: TRBD2

CDR3: CASSGPGTGQPQHF
DNA: TGTGCCAGCAGCGGTCCCGGGACAGGTCAGCCCCAGCATTTT
J: TRBJ1-5
size: -
V: TRBV5-4
D: TRBD1

CDR3: CASSSIKRGQETQYF
DNA: TGTGCCAGCAGCTCCATCAAGCGGGGGCAAGAGACCCAGTACTTC
J: TRBJ2-5
size: few
V: TRBV7-9
D: TRBD2

CDR3: CSARDSLFGMDTEAFF
DNA: TGCAGTGCTAGGGACAGTTTATTCGGAATGGACACTGAAGCTTTCTTT
J: TRBJ1-1
size: -
V: TRBV20-1
D: -

CDR3: CASRDPGQRLTGELFF
DNA: TGTGCCAGCAGGGACCCGGGACAGAGGTTAACCGGGGAGCTGTTTTTT
J: TRBJ2-2
size: -
V: TRBV12-3/TRBV12-4
D: TRBD1

CDR3: CASSPGPTGETQYF
DNA: TGTGCCAGCAGCCCGGGGCCGACCGGGGAGACCCAGTACTTC
J: TRBJ2-5
size: -
V: TRBV5-8
D: -

CDR3: CASSWVPGQGNYGYTF
DNA: TGTGCCAGCAGCTGGGTCCCGGGACAGGGAAACTATGGCTACACCTTC
J: TRBJ1-2
size: -
V: TRBV7-2
D: TRBD1

CDR3: CASSGGTASTEAFF
DNA: TGCGCCAGCAGCGGCGGGACGGCCTCCACTGAAGCTTTCTTT
J: TRBJ1-1
size: -
V: TRBV5-1
D: -

CDR3: CASSSGQGGYTGELFF
DNA: TGTGCCAGCAGTTCAGGACAGGGAGGGTACACCGGGGAGCTGTTTTTT
J: TRBJ2-2
size: -
V: TRBV6-6
D: -

CDR3: CASSPLGGGGEQFF
DNA: TGTGCCAGCAGTCCCCTCGGAGGGGGTGGTGAGCAGTTCTTC
J: TRBJ2-1
size: -
V: TRBV6-2/TRBV6-3
D: -

CDR3: CASSLAGQAYGYTF
DNA: TGTGCCAGCAGCTTGGCGGGACAGGCCTATGGCTACACCTTC
J: TRBJ1-2
size: many
V: TRBV5-6
D: TRBD1